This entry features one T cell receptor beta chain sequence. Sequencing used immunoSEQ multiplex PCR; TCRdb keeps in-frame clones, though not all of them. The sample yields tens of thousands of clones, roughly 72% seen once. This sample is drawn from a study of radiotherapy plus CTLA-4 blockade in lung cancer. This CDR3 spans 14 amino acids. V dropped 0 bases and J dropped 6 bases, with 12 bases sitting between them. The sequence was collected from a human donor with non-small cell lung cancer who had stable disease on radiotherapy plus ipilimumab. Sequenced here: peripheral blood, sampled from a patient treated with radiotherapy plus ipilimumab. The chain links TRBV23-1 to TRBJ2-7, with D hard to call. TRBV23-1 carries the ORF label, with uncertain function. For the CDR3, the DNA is TGCGCCAGCAGTCAATCGTGGCCAGCGACCGAGCAGTACTTC. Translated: CASSQSWPATEQYF.